The 8 T cell receptor beta chains given below trace back to one sample, sequenced in a study of PD-1 blockade in classical Hodgkin lymphoma. Generated by immunoSEQ multiplex PCR, the TCRdb table keeps only in-frame clones and is missing some. This sample has approximately 6,800 clones, with roughly 79% found just once. Each patient relapsed following autologous stem cell transplantation, and prior brentuximab vedotin exposure differed. Purification of CD4+ T cells from thawed PBMCs was performed via magnetic negative selection. Sample: CD4+ T cells from blood, taken at baseline. These receptors originate from a human donor with classical Hodgkin lymphoma.

This sequence joins TRBV10-3 and TRBJ2-2; TRBD1 matches at 9 bases. CDR1 and CDR2 (germline): ENHRY, SYGVKD. J was trimmed by 4 bases and V by 6 bases; bases with no gene match: 9. The CDR3 sequence is 16 residues long. The CDR3 sequence: CAIRGTGGASTGELFF. The CDR3 bases are TGTGCCATCAGGGGCACAGGGGGCGCTTCCACCGGGGAGCTGTTTTTT.

The CDR3 DNA is TGTGCCACCAGCAGAGATCTAACCATTCTAGCGGGAGGGGGGGATACGCAGTATTTT. It translates to CATSRDLTILAGGGDTQYF. The chain couples TRBV15 to TRBJ2-3; 12 bases align to TRBD2. The germline gives CDR1 LNHNV, CDR2 YYDKDF (reference sequence). CDR3 length equals 19 residues. With V trimmed by 0 bases and J by 6 bases, 13 bases remained unmatched. The complete variable domain, with remaining parts taken from reference TRBV15 and TRBJ2-3, reads DAMVIQNPRYQVTQFGKPVTLSCSQTLNHNVMYWYQQKSSQAPKLLFHYYDKDFNNEADTPDNFQSRRPNTSFCFLDIRSPGLGDTAMYLCATSRDLTILAGGGDTQYFGPGTRLTVL.

The chain combines TRBV5-4 with TRBJ2-2; tentatively, D is TRBD1 or TRBD2 (6 bases each). Germline V gene lookup returns CDR1 SGHNT and CDR2 YYREEE (reference sequence). The CDR3 consists of 16 residues. Trimming removed 2 bases from V and 2 bases from J, with 13 bases in between. The CDR3 DNA sequence: TGTGCCAGCAGCTTAGGGGCGGGGACAAACACCGGGGAGCTGTTTTTT. This sequence encodes CASSLGAGTNTGELFF.

This chain links TRBV5-1 with TRBJ2-1, with 9 bases that match TRBD1. Germline lookup yields CDR1 SGHRS and CDR2 YFSETQ. The length of the CDR3 is 15 residues. The junction had 5 bases not matched to a gene; V was cut back by 0 bases and J by 7 bases. CDR3 protein: CASSLAGQGRNEQFF. The CDR3 DNA is TGCGCCAGCAGCTTGGCGGGACAGGGCCGTAATGAGCAGTTCTTC. The full variable domain, rest sourced from reference TRBV5-1 and TRBJ2-1, is KAGVTQTPRYLIKTRGQQVTLSCSPISGHRSVSWYQQTPGQGLQFLFEYFSETQRNKGNFPGRFSGRQFSNSRSEMNVSTLELGDSALYLCASSLAGQGRNEQFFGPGTRLTVL.

This sequence joins TRBV6-5 and TRBJ2-3, with 9 bases that match TRBD1. Germline values: CDR1 MNHEY, CDR2 SVGAGI. CDR3 length: 14 residues. V shed 7 bases and J 4 bases; nucleotides not matched to a gene: 6. The CDR3: CASTPTGGADTQYF. CDR3 coding DNA: TGTGCCAGCACCCCAACAGGGGGCGCAGATACGCAGTATTTT.

The chain recombines TRBV20-1 with TRBJ2-1; 8 nucleotides line up with TRBD2. Trimming cost V 5 bases and J 13 bases; bases outside gene matches: 7. The germline V gene has CDR1 DFQATT and CDR2 SNEGSKA (reference sequence). The CDR3 is 11 residues long. The DNA of the CDR3 is TGCAGTGCTGCCCGGCGGGAGGATCAGTTCTTC. This encodes CSAARREDQFF.

This chain connects TRBV5-1 to TRBJ2-1; 7 bases are a match to TRBD2. The CDR3 has 14 amino acids. The germline V gene has CDR1 SGHRS and CDR2 YFSETQ. Trimming removed 2 bases from V and 6 bases from J; junction bases left unmatched: 5. DNA for the CDR3: TGCGCCAGCAGCTTCGCGGGAGTCGGCAATGAGCAGTTCTTC. Residues: CASSFAGVGNEQFF. Using reference TRBV5-1 and TRBJ2-1 for the parts outside the CDR3, the full variable domain is KAGVTQTPRYLIKTRGQQVTLSCSPISGHRSVSWYQQTPGQGLQFLFEYFSETQRNKGNFPGRFSGRQFSNSRSEMNVSTLELGDSALYLCASSFAGVGNEQFFGPGTRLTVL.

This clone was observed a few times. The chain recombines TRBV15 with TRBJ2-1; TRBD2 agrees at 9 bases. There are 16 residues in the CDR3. Germline CDR1 reads LNHNV; CDR2 reads YYDKDF (reference sequence). With 1 base clipped from V and 8 bases from J, the junction kept 9 bases outside the gene matches. CDR3 in amino acids: CATSRGKGSGSYEQFF. CDR3 in DNA: TGTGCCACCAGCAGAGGGAAGGGTAGCGGGAGCTATGAGCAGTTCTTC.